This TCR beta chain derives from a study of blood T cell repertoires in COVID-19. Using immunoSEQ multiplex PCR, the repertoire was profiled, and TCRdb retains in-frame clones only, with some absent. There are about 78,000 clones in the sample; about nine tenths occur only once, and 4.5% to 5% lies in the top ten. In germline, CDR1 is MNHNS, CDR2 SASEGT. This CDR3 is built from 12 residues. Trimming cost V 2 bases and J 6 bases, with 7 bases left between them. Sequenced input: peripheral blood. The chain uses TRBV6-1 and TRBJ1-1; D not resolved. This sequence was found in a man aged 50 to 60 with active or convalescent COVID-19. The CDR3 DNA reads TGTGCCAGCAGTGAACTTACAGCTGAAGCTTTCTTT. Amino acid sequence: CASSELTAEAFF.